This entry describes one TCR beta chain. Per the germline V gene, CDR1 is LGHDT and CDR2 is YNNKEL (reference sequence). V lost 1 base to trimming and J lost 3 bases; unmatched junction nucleotides: 3. CDR3 length: 14 residues. Assignments of participants to cohorts depended upon their own reported clinical history. The sample comes from a study of blood T cell repertoires in COVID-19. Whole-study context: Among Cohort 3 donors, those recovered had two negative PCRs, clearance, or symptom resolution. Sources were T cells, B-cell-depleted T cells, or PBMCs; the material itself was cDNA or gDNA.

In the study's own analysis: Counts of nucleated cells, estimated from reference gene primer amplification, were obtained. Clones were read by immunoSEQ multiplex PCR, and TCRdb kept only the in-frame ones, dropping some. From that table come the V and J calls and clone size; the DNA was used to work out D and trimming. The sample includes more than 200,000 clones, around nine tenths of them seen just once. Sequencing was performed on PBMCs or T cells enriched from blood (not recorded which). This chain uses TRBV3-1 (or the pseudogene TRBV3-2) with TRBJ2-7, with 7 nucleotides matching TRBD1. The sequence was collected from a man in his thirties or forties in a cohort exposed to, infected with or recovered from COVID-19 (not recorded which). CDR3 amino acids: CASSQVHRGYEQYF. The CDR3 nucleotides are TGTGCCAGCAGCCAAGTCCACAGGGGCTACGAGCAGTACTTC.